A single sample gave rise to the 13 T cell receptor beta chains below, sequenced in a study of shared clonotypes between healthy human individuals. The method was immunoSEQ multiplex PCR; TCRdb's version includes in-frame clones alone and lacks a portion of them. Of hundreds of thousands of clones listed, around 67% were seen once; the top ten hold around 1.6%. Specimen: memory CD4+ T cells sorted from blood. Subset denoted: CD45RA-negative fraction. These receptors originate from a woman younger than 45 in good health.

The chain has TRBV6-1 and TRBJ2-7, with 10 bases matching TRBD2. The ends lost 8 bases at V and 0 bases at J; junction bases unmatched: 7. CDR3 length: 15 residues. Germline V gene lookup returns CDR1 MNHNS and CDR2 SASEGT. For the CDR3, the DNA is TGTGCCAGCCGCAGAGGACTAGCGGACTCCTACGAGCAGTACTTC. It encodes CASRRGLADSYEQYF.

The rearrangement uses TRBV4-2 and TRBJ2-1; 12 bases are shared with TRBD2. From germline, CDR1 is LGHNA and CDR2 YNFKEQ. The V and J ends lost 0 bases and 1 base, in that order; junction bases with no gene match: 7. The length of the CDR3 is 19 residues. CDR3 amino acids: CASSQDRTSGITSYNEQFF. The CDR3 bases are TGTGCCAGCAGCCAAGATCGGACTAGCGGGATTACTTCCTACAATGAGCAGTTCTTC.

The V and J genes are TRBV4-1 and TRBJ1-2, with TRBD1 matching 8 bases. V shed 1 base and J 3 bases; nucleotides not matched to a gene: 7. The CDR3 totals 16 residues. Germline V lookup: CDR1 MGHRA, CDR2 YSYEKL. The chain's CDR3 is CASSQVLKQGDYGYTF. CDR3 nucleotide sequence: TGCGCCAGCAGCCAAGTTCTCAAACAGGGGGACTATGGCTACACCTTC.

V and J are TRBV2 and TRBJ1-3, with TRBD1 matching over 7 bases. V lost 2 bases, J lost 3 bases, and 7 bases stayed unmatched. CDR1 and CDR2 from the germline V gene are SNHLY and FYNNEI. The CDR3 consists of 16 residues. The chain's CDR3 is CASSETIGGYGNTIYF. DNA for the CDR3: TGTGCCAGCAGTGAAACGATAGGGGGCTATGGAAACACCATATATTTT.

The V gene is TRBV5-1, the J gene TRBJ2-5; 7 positions match TRBD1. Trimming removed 6 bases from V and 1 base from J; junction bases left unmatched: 6. The CDR3 sequence is 14 residues long. Per the germline V gene, CDR1 is SGHRS and CDR2 is YFSETQ. The CDR3 reads CASTPGTAQETQYF. The CDR3 nucleotides are TGCGCCAGCACCCCGGGGACAGCCCAAGAGACCCAGTACTTC.

The chain carries TRBV4-2 and TRBJ2-3; 7 bases fit TRBD2. The CDR3 is 17 amino acids. Losses at the gene ends were 0 bases for V and 3 bases for J; bases not matched to a gene: 9. Germline assignment: CDR1 LGHNA and CDR2 YNFKEQ. The CDR3 DNA is TGTGCCAGCAGCCAAGAAGCTTGGGCGGGGGTTACAGATACGCAGTATTTT. It encodes CASSQEAWAGVTDTQYF.

Turning to this clone: Other DNA variants within this sample encode the same CDR3. V usage is TRBV6-1 and J usage is TRBJ1-4; 7 nucleotides agree with TRBD1. The CDR3 is 15 amino acids. Trimming cost V 1 base and J 8 bases; bases outside gene matches: 7. Per germline, CDR1 MNHNS and CDR2 SASEGT. The CDR3 is CASSEVRGRREKLFF. CDR3 in DNA: TGTGCCAGCAGTGAAGTTAGGGGGCGCCGAGAAAAACTGTTTTTT.

This clone turned up a few times. The rearrangement links TRBV7-8 to TRBJ1-1; D uncertain. This CDR3 is 14 amino acids long. Germline CDR1 is SGHVS and CDR2 is FQNEAQ. V was trimmed by 5 bases and J by 4 bases, leaving 14 bases between them. The CDR3 DNA follows: TGTGCCAGCAGCCCATCCCCGGACTCCACTGAAGCTTTCTTT. It translates to CASSPSPDSTEAFF.

J is TRBJ1-3 and V is TRBV11-2; perhaps TRBD1 as D (5 bases). Germline CDR1 is SGHAT and CDR2 is FQNNGV. Trimming removed 2 bases at V and 0 bases at J, with 11 bases between. The CDR3 runs to 16 residues. Here the CDR3 reads CASSLRGVGSGNTIYF. The DNA of the CDR3 is TGTGCCAGCAGCTTAAGGGGAGTAGGCTCTGGAAACACCATATATTTT.

The chain joins TRBV28 to TRBJ2-1; TRBD2 agrees at 7 bases. The CDR3 spans 16 residues. The V gene end was trimmed by 2 bases and the J gene end by 8 bases; junction bases not matched to a gene: 12. The germline CDR1 and CDR2 sequences are MDHEN and SYDVKM. CDR3 sequence reads: CASSLPRGTPWDEQFF. The CDR3 DNA reads as TGTGCCAGCAGTTTACCGCGGGGGACCCCATGGGATGAGCAGTTCTTC.

The chain employs TRBV30 and TRBJ1-1; 10 positions match TRBD1. The J segment lost 6 bases and the V segment lost 1 base, leaving 11 bases of the junction unmatched. This CDR3 is built from 16 residues. CDR1 is GTSNPN and CDR2 is SVGIG in the germline V gene (reference sequence). CDR3 in amino acids: CAWSAILNGQGAEAFF. The CDR3 coding sequence is TGTGCCTGGAGTGCCATATTAAACGGACAGGGGGCTGAAGCTTTCTTT. Full variable domain (remainder filled in from reference TRBV30 and TRBJ1-1): SQTIHQWPATLVQPVGSPLSLECTVEGTSNPNLYWYRQAAGRGLQLLFYSVGIGQISSEVPQNLSASRPQDRQFILSSKKLLLSDSGFYLCAWSAILNGQGAEAFFGQGTRLTVV.

CDR3 DNA: TGTGCCAGTAGTGAGTGGGAACAAGAGACCCAGTACTTC. As protein: CASSEWEQETQYF. The chain is built from TRBV19 and TRBJ2-5, with D unresolved. The CDR3 runs 13 residues. CDR1 and CDR2 from the germline V gene are LNHDA and SQIVND (reference sequence). V was trimmed by 5 bases and J by 2 bases, leaving 9 bases between them.

The rearrangement uses TRBV5-1 and TRBJ2-3; 9 bases are shared with TRBD2. The V gene's germline CDR1 is SGHRS and CDR2 YFSETQ. V gave up 0 bases and J gave up 5 bases; unmatched junction bases: 7. The CDR3 contains 16 residues. The DNA of the CDR3 is TGCGCCAGCAGCTTGGTGGCTAGCGGGGTTGGAGATACGCAGTATTTT. Protein product: CASSLVASGVGDTQYF.